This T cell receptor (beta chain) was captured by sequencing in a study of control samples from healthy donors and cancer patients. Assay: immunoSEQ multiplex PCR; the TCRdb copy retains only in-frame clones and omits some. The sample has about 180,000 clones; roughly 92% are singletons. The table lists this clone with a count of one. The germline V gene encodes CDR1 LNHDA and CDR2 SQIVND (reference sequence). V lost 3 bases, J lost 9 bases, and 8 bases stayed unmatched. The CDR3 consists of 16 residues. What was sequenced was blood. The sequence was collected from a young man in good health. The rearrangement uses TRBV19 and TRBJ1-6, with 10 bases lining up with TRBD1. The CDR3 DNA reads TGTGCCAGTAGTATCTATCGACAGGGGGCTAGTTCACCCCTCCACTTT. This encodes CASSIYRQGASSPLHF.